This is a list of T cell receptor beta chains from one sample in a study of blood T cell repertoires in COVID-19. Measured with immunoSEQ multiplex PCR; TCRdb has only the in-frame clones, and not every one. Among fewer than 350,000 clones listed, about nine tenths were seen once. The sequenced sample was PBMCs or T cells enriched from blood (not recorded which). These receptors were taken from a woman aged 40 to 50 who had recovered from COVID-19. Both conserved end residues are part of each CDR3. D genes are given only for firm matches. The size field is filled for only some rows; it gives once, few, many or a size class.

clone size: .; CDR3 length: 14; J gene: TRBJ1-5; V gene: TRBV2; D gene: .; CDR3 DNA: TGTGCCACCCAGGCCAGTGGACGGAGGCAGCCCCAGCATTTT; CDR3 protein: CATQASGRRQPQHF
clone size: .; CDR3 length: 16; J gene: TRBJ1-5; V gene: TRBV5-5; D gene: .; CDR3 DNA: TGTGCCAGCAGCTTGCGGTTTGGCCAGGCTGGACAGCCCCAGCATTTT; CDR3 protein: CASSLRFGQAGQPQHF
clone size: .; CDR3 length: 16; J gene: TRBJ2-7; V gene: TRBV5-4; D gene: TRBD1; CDR3 DNA: TGTGCCAGCAGCCTTGGCAACGGACAGGGGGCGTACGAGCAGTACTTC; CDR3 protein: CASSLGNGQGAYEQYF
clone size: .; CDR3 length: 18; J gene: TRBJ2-7; V gene: TRBV11-2; D gene: .; CDR3 DNA: TGTGCCAGCAGCCTTCAAGGAGGGGGCTTTCCTAGCTCCTACGAGCAGTACTTC; CDR3 protein: CASSLQGGGFPSSYEQYF
clone size: .; CDR3 length: 13; J gene: TRBJ1-2; V gene: TRBV4-1; D gene: TRBD1; CDR3 DNA: TGCGCCAGCACCTTGGACAGGGGTTATGGCTACACCTTC; CDR3 protein: CASTLDRGYGYTF
clone size: .; CDR3 length: 14; J gene: TRBJ2-7; V gene: TRBV11-2; D gene: .; CDR3 DNA: TGTGCCAGCAGCTTAGATGGCGGTCCGTACGAGCAGTACTTC; CDR3 protein: CASSLDGGPYEQYF
clone size: .; CDR3 length: 15; J gene: TRBJ2-3; V gene: TRBV5-1; D gene: TRBD1; CDR3 DNA: TGCGCCAGCAGCCCCGGGACAGGCCGCACAGATACGCAGTATTTT; CDR3 protein: CASSPGTGRTDTQYF
clone size: .; CDR3 length: 12; J gene: TRBJ1-4; V gene: TRBV27; D gene: .; CDR3 DNA: TGTGCCAGCAGCCCCCCCGGTGAAAAACTGTTTTTT; CDR3 protein: CASSPPGEKLFF
clone size: .; CDR3 length: 15; J gene: TRBJ2-1; V gene: TRBV13; D gene: .; CDR3 DNA: TGTGCCAGCAGCCTGATCCAGGGGATAGGCAATGAGCAGTTCTTC; CDR3 protein: CASSLIQGIGNEQFF
clone size: once; CDR3 length: 13; J gene: TRBJ1-2; V gene: TRBV27; D gene: .; CDR3 DNA: TGTGCCAGCAGTTCCAGACAGGACTATGGCTACACCTTC; CDR3 protein: CASSSRQDYGYTF
clone size: .; CDR3 length: 13; J gene: TRBJ2-1; V gene: TRBV2; D gene: TRBD2; CDR3 DNA: TGTGCCAGCAAAGAGGGAGGGGACAATGAGCAGTTCTTC; CDR3 protein: CASKEGGDNEQFF
clone size: .; CDR3 length: 13; J gene: TRBJ1-5; V gene: TRBV7-8; D gene: TRBD1; CDR3 DNA: TGTGCCAGCAGCGTAGACAGGGATCAGCCCCAGCATTTT; CDR3 protein: CASSVDRDQPQHF
clone size: .; CDR3 length: 14; J gene: TRBJ2-5; V gene: TRBV5-4; D gene: .; CDR3 DNA: TGTGCCAGCAGCTTTACAGGAGATCAAGAGACCCAGTACTTC; CDR3 protein: CASSFTGDQETQYF
clone size: .; CDR3 length: 16; J gene: TRBJ2-3; V gene: TRBV6-5; D gene: TRBD2; CDR3 DNA: TGTGCCAGCAGTTCAGGACTAGCGGGGGTCCAAGATACGCAGTATTTT; CDR3 protein: CASSSGLAGVQDTQYF
clone size: .; CDR3 length: 16; J gene: TRBJ2-3; V gene: TRBV5-4; D gene: .; CDR3 DNA: TGTGCCAGCAGCTGGGGGGGGCGGGGTCGCACAGATACGCAGTATTTT; CDR3 protein: CASSWGGRGRTDTQYF
clone size: .; CDR3 length: 12; J gene: TRBJ1-2; V gene: TRBV29-1; D gene: .; CDR3 DNA: TGCAGCGTTGGACAGACTAACTATGGCTACACCTTC; CDR3 protein: CSVGQTNYGYTF
clone size: .; CDR3 length: 14; J gene: TRBJ1-1; V gene: TRBV27; D gene: .; CDR3 DNA: TGTGCCAGCAAGGGGCTGGGGTGGGCCACTGAAGCTTTCTTT; CDR3 protein: CASKGLGWATEAFF
clone size: .; CDR3 length: 15; J gene: TRBJ2-1; V gene: TRBV10-3; D gene: TRBD1; CDR3 DNA: TGTGCCATCAGTGAGTCGGGACAGGGGTCGAGTGAGCAGTTCTTC; CDR3 protein: CAISESGQGSSEQFF
clone size: .; CDR3 length: 13; J gene: TRBJ1-4; V gene: TRBV3-1/TRBV3-2; D gene: .; CDR3 DNA: TGTGCCAGCAGCCTGGGGGGGGTGGAAAAACTGTTTTTT; CDR3 protein: CASSLGGVEKLFF
clone size: .; CDR3 length: 19; J gene: TRBJ1-5; V gene: TRBV19; D gene: TRBD1; CDR3 DNA: TGTGCCAGTAGTCCCGGGACAGGTAGCTTTGGTAAGGAAAATCAGCCCCAGCATTTT; CDR3 protein: CASSPGTGSFGKENQPQHF
clone size: .; CDR3 length: 16; J gene: TRBJ1-1; V gene: TRBV18; D gene: TRBD1; CDR3 DNA: TGTGCCAGCTCACCACAGAGGGGGCAGATGAACACTGAAGCTTTCTTT; CDR3 protein: CASSPQRGQMNTEAFF
clone size: .; CDR3 length: 15; J gene: TRBJ1-5; V gene: TRBV2; D gene: TRBD1; CDR3 DNA: TGTGCCAGCAGTGCCGGCAGGGGGTTCAATCAGCCCCAGCATTTT; CDR3 protein: CASSAGRGFNQPQHF
clone size: .; CDR3 length: 14; J gene: TRBJ2-1; V gene: TRBV7-9; D gene: .; CDR3 DNA: TGTGCCAGCAGCTTACTACTAGCCCACAATGAGCAGTTCTTC; CDR3 protein: CASSLLLAHNEQFF
clone size: once; CDR3 length: 16; J gene: TRBJ2-5; V gene: TRBV5-1; D gene: TRBD1; CDR3 DNA: TGCGCCAGCAGCCTGGGCAGGGGGCGGTTTCAAGAGACCCAGTACTTC; CDR3 protein: CASSLGRGRFQETQYF
clone size: few; CDR3 length: 13; J gene: TRBJ1-1; V gene: TRBV5-1; D gene: .; CDR3 DNA: TGCGCCAGCAGCTTGGCCGCAGGGTCTAAAGCTTTCTTT; CDR3 protein: CASSLAAGSKAFF
clone size: .; CDR3 length: 16; J gene: TRBJ1-5; V gene: TRBV3-1/TRBV3-2; D gene: TRBD1; CDR3 DNA: TGTGCCAGCAGCCAAGATCGACAGGGATCTTTCCAGCCCCAGCATTTT; CDR3 protein: CASSQDRQGSFQPQHF
clone size: .; CDR3 length: 16; J gene: TRBJ2-3; V gene: TRBV5-1; D gene: TRBD2; CDR3 DNA: TGCGCCAGCAGCTTTGAAGGACTAGCGGGCCCCGATACGCAGTATTTT; CDR3 protein: CASSFEGLAGPDTQYF
clone size: .; CDR3 length: 13; J gene: TRBJ1-1; V gene: TRBV11-2; D gene: TRBD1; CDR3 DNA: TGTGCCAGCAGCTTGAGACAGGGGCCTGAAGCTTTCTTT; CDR3 protein: CASSLRQGPEAFF
clone size: .; CDR3 length: 15; J gene: TRBJ2-7; V gene: TRBV6-1; D gene: .; CDR3 DNA: TGTGCCAGCAGTGAAGCGCTTCGCGGGACCTACGAGCAGTACTTC; CDR3 protein: CASSEALRGTYEQYF
clone size: once; CDR3 length: 14; J gene: TRBJ1-1; V gene: TRBV19; D gene: .; CDR3 DNA: TGTGCCAGTAGTACCCATAGAGGTCAGGGGGAAGCTTTCTTT; CDR3 protein: CASSTHRGQGEAFF
clone size: .; CDR3 length: 15; J gene: TRBJ2-3; V gene: TRBV27; D gene: TRBD2; CDR3 DNA: TGTGCCAGCAGTTTTCAAGGACTAGTCGCAGATACGCAGTATTTT; CDR3 protein: CASSFQGLVADTQYF
clone size: .; CDR3 length: 15; J gene: TRBJ2-1; V gene: TRBV18; D gene: .; CDR3 DNA: TGTGCCAGCTCACCAGGGCACCCCCTGAACAATGAGCAGTTCTTC; CDR3 protein: CASSPGHPLNNEQFF
clone size: .; CDR3 length: 15; J gene: TRBJ1-5; V gene: TRBV5-1; D gene: .; CDR3 DNA: TGCGCCAGCAGCCCCGGGACCCCGGGGGATCAGCCCCAGCATTTT; CDR3 protein: CASSPGTPGDQPQHF
clone size: few; CDR3 length: 16; J gene: TRBJ2-3; V gene: TRBV6-1; D gene: TRBD1; CDR3 DNA: TGTGCCAGCAGTGGAGGGACAGGGGGCGCAACAGATACGCAGTATTTT; CDR3 protein: CASSGGTGGATDTQYF
clone size: .; CDR3 length: 15; J gene: TRBJ2-2; V gene: TRBV9; D gene: TRBD1; CDR3 DNA: TGTGCCAGCAGCGCGGGACAGGTGGGCACCGGGGAGCTGTTTTTT; CDR3 protein: CASSAGQVGTGELFF
clone size: .; CDR3 length: 17; J gene: TRBJ2-5; V gene: TRBV2; D gene: TRBD2; CDR3 DNA: TGTGCCAGCAGTGAAAGGCTAATAGCGGGAGGTCGAGAGACCCAGTACTTC; CDR3 protein: CASSERLIAGGRETQYF
clone size: .; CDR3 length: 15; J gene: TRBJ1-6; V gene: TRBV6-5; D gene: .; CDR3 DNA: TGTGCCAGCAGTCTGATATACGGGGGAAATTCACCCCTCCACTTT; CDR3 protein: CASSLIYGGNSPLHF
clone size: .; CDR3 length: 15; J gene: TRBJ1-1; V gene: TRBV14; D gene: TRBD1; CDR3 DNA: TGTGCCAGCAGCCCGGACAGGGGTCGAGGCACTGAAGCTTTCTTT; CDR3 protein: CASSPDRGRGTEAFF
clone size: .; CDR3 length: 14; J gene: TRBJ1-1; V gene: TRBV19; D gene: TRBD1; CDR3 DNA: TGTGCCAGTAGTTCAGGGGGCATGATGGCTGAAGCTTTCTTT; CDR3 protein: CASSSGGMMAEAFF
clone size: .; CDR3 length: 14; J gene: TRBJ1-4; V gene: TRBV27; D gene: .; CDR3 DNA: TGTGCCAGCAGTTTCGTGGGGGCGCAAGAAAAACTGTTTTTT; CDR3 protein: CASSFVGAQEKLFF
clone size: .; CDR3 length: 14; J gene: TRBJ2-7; V gene: TRBV30; D gene: .; CDR3 DNA: TGTGCCTGCAAGGGGGTTTCCCAATTTCACGAGCAGTACTTC; CDR3 protein: CACKGVSQFHEQYF
clone size: .; CDR3 length: 15; J gene: TRBJ2-1; V gene: TRBV9; D gene: .; CDR3 DNA: TGTGCCAGCAGCGTAGATCAGGGGACCTACAATGAGCAGTTCTTC; CDR3 protein: CASSVDQGTYNEQFF
clone size: .; CDR3 length: 14; J gene: TRBJ2-5; V gene: TRBV29-1; D gene: .; CDR3 DNA: TGCAGCGTTGAAGAAGTTCGGGGGGCGGAGACCCAGTACTTC; CDR3 protein: CSVEEVRGAETQYF
clone size: .; CDR3 length: 14; J gene: TRBJ2-3; V gene: TRBV5-1; D gene: .; CDR3 DNA: TGCGCCAGCAGCTTATCGGGGTTTGGAGATACGCAGTATTTT; CDR3 protein: CASSLSGFGDTQYF
clone size: .; CDR3 length: 16; J gene: TRBJ2-3; V gene: TRBV3-1/TRBV3-2; D gene: TRBD2; CDR3 DNA: TGTGCCAGCAGCCAAGATCGGGCTAGCGGAACTATACGCTGGTATTTT; CDR3 protein: CASSQDRASGTIRWYF
clone size: .; CDR3 length: 17; J gene: TRBJ2-7; V gene: TRBV4-3; D gene: TRBD2; CDR3 DNA: TGCGCCAGCAGCCAAGATCTAGCGGGAGGGAATACCTACGAGCAGTACTTC; CDR3 protein: CASSQDLAGGNTYEQYF
clone size: once; CDR3 length: 15; J gene: TRBJ2-7; V gene: TRBV19; D gene: TRBD1; CDR3 DNA: TGTGCCAGTAGTATAGGAACAGGGGGCGCCTACGAGCAGTACTTC; CDR3 protein: CASSIGTGGAYEQYF
clone size: .; CDR3 length: 14; J gene: TRBJ2-2; V gene: TRBV18; D gene: .; CDR3 DNA: TGTGCCAGCTCACCACTTCCACCGGCCGGGGAGCTGTTTTTT; CDR3 protein: CASSPLPPAGELFF
clone size: .; CDR3 length: 16; J gene: TRBJ1-5; V gene: TRBV7-4; D gene: TRBD1; CDR3 DNA: TGTGCCAGCAGCATGAGCAGGGGGCATAGCAATCAGCCCCAGCATTTT; CDR3 protein: CASSMSRGHSNQPQHF
clone size: .; CDR3 length: 14; J gene: TRBJ1-3; V gene: TRBV19; D gene: TRBD1; CDR3 DNA: TGTGCCAGTAGTATACAGGGGGATGGAAACACCATATATTTT; CDR3 protein: CASSIQGDGNTIYF
clone size: .; CDR3 length: 14; J gene: TRBJ1-5; V gene: TRBV6-5; D gene: .; CDR3 DNA: TGTGCCATCCAGGGTCCCGGCTACAATCAGCCCCAGCATTTT; CDR3 protein: CAIQGPGYNQPQHF